This T cell receptor (beta chain) was identified during a study of identical twins. Each donor was a healthy Caucasian. This clonotype was seen ten or more times. Its target is unknown. Study findings and constraints: In zero-insertion analyses, partial confounding could arise from invariant MAIT and iNKT cells. Insertions were reduced in abundant cord blood beta clonotypes but not in memory repertoires.

Trimming removed 1 base from V and 1 base from J; junction bases left unmatched: 4. Germline CDR1 SGHNT, CDR2 YENEEA. The CDR3 has 15 amino acids. Each cDNA held unique molecular identifiers, and template switching gave it a universal primer site. TCRdb reanalysed the 5' RACE reads using MiXCR and keeps one entry per CDR3 protein. This repertoire shows around 100,000 distinct CDR3 sequences, just under 6% found once; its top ten account for about 12%. The chain recombines TRBV11-3 with TRBJ2-7; 7 bases are a match to TRBD2. The TCR comes from a woman aged 45-65 years in good health. The sample was memory T cells sorted from blood. The CDR3 coding sequence is TGTGCCAGCAGCTTAGGCGGGAGCGCATCCTACGAGCAGTACTTC. Protein product: CASSLGGSASYEQYF.